The sequence of this TCR beta chain was determined in a study of early T cells in non-severe SARS-CoV-2 infection. Each CDR3 protein gets one entry after TCRdb re-called the 5' RACE reads with MiXCR. Of 64,000 or so distinct CDR3 sequences in the sample, roughly 12% are singletons; the top ten hold over 1.1%. This clonotype was seen at least ten times. The specimen comprised whole blood, sampled at baseline. This TCR was recovered from an adult who was a healthcare worker with PCR-confirmed SARS-CoV-2 infection or an uninfected control (not recorded which).

In DNA form, the CDR3 reads TGTGCCATCAGTGAGTCGTCTGACTACGAGCAGTACTTC. It is translated as CAISESSDYEQYF. This chain joins TRBV10-3 and TRBJ2-7; D not resolved. Looked up from germline, CDR1 is ENHRY and CDR2 is SYGVKD. V was shortened by 0 bases and J by 3 bases, with 6 bases between the two germline ends. This CDR3 has 13 residues.